This TCR beta chain was found in a study of cytomegalovirus exposure and HLA in healthy donors. General study findings and limits: TCR beta V- and J-gene trimming was later associated with a missense DCLRE1C variant.

Points on this clone: The antigen is undetermined.

The V gene lost 3 bases and the J gene lost 5 bases, with 14 bases spanning the gap. The CDR3 sequence is 15 residues long. CDR1 is SEHNR, CDR2 FQNEAQ, per germline (reference sequence). It was with 60 Vbeta and 13 Jbeta primers that the PCR ran. Study processing details: In a later analysis, the count reached tens of millions of unique TCR beta chains, with approximately 10 million shared. Libraries were prepared by immunoSEQ multiplex PCR; TCRdb keeps only in-frame clonotypes and omits some of them. D and trimming come from the DNA, and the V and J calls and clone size come from that table. The data show some 200,000 clones, with around 75% seen just once and approximately 2.9% held by the top ten.

The receptor's source is a female donor in good health and CMV-seronegative. What was sequenced was PBMCs. The V gene is TRBV7-9, the J gene TRBJ2-1, with TRBD2 as a possible D gene (5 bases). The CDR3 protein is CASSLRAGVDNEQFF. The CDR3 coding sequence is TGTGCCAGCAGCTTGAGGGCTGGAGTCGACAATGAGCAGTTCTTC. Variable domain in full (rest from reference TRBV7-9 and TRBJ2-1): DTGVSQNPRHKITKRGQNVTFRCDPISEHNRLYWYRQTLGQGPEFLTYFQNEAQLEKSRLLSDRFSAERPKGSFSTLEIQRTEQGDSAMYLCASSLRAGVDNEQFFGPGTRLTVL.